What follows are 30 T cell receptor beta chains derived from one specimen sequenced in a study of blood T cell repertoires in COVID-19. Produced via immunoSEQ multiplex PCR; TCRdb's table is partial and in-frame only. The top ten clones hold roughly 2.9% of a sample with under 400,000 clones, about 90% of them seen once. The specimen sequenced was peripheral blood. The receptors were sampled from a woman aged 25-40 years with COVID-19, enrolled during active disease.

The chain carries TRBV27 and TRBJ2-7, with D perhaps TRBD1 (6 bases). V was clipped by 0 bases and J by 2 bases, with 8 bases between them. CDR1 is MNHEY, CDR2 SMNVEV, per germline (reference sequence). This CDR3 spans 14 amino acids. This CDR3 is CASSLSGTPYEQYF. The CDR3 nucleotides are TGTGCCAGCAGTTTATCAGGGACACCCTACGAGCAGTACTTC.

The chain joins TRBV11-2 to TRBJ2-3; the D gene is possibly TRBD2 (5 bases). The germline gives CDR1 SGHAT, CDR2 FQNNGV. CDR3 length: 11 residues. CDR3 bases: TGTGGGACGAGGGTGGCAGATACGCAGTATTTT. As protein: CGTRVADTQYF.

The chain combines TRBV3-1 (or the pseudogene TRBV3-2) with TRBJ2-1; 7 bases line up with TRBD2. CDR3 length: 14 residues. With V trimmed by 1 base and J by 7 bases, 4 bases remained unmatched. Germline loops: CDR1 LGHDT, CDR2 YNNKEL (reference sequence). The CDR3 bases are TGTGCCAGCAGCCAAGTGAACGGGGGGAATGAGCAGTTCTTC. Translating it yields CASSQVNGGNEQFF.

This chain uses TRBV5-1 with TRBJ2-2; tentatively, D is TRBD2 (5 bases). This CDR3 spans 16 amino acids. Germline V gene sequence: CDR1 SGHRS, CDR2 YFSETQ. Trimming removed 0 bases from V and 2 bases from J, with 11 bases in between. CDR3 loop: CASSLGPSGNTGELFF. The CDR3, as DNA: TGCGCCAGCAGCTTGGGGCCATCGGGAAACACCGGGGAGCTGTTTTTT. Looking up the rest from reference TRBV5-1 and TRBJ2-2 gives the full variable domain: KAGVTQTPRYLIKTRGQQVTLSCSPISGHRSVSWYQQTPGQGLQFLFEYFSETQRNKGNFPGRFSGRQFSNSRSEMNVSTLELGDSALYLCASSLGPSGNTGELFFGEGSRLTVL.

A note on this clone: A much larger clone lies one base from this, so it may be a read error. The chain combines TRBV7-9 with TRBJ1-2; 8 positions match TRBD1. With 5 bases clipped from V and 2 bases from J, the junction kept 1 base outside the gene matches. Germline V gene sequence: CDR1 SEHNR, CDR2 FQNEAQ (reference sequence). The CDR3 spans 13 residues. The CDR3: CASSRTGNYGYTF. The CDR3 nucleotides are TGTGCCAGCAGCCGGACAGGGAACTATGGCTACACCTTC.

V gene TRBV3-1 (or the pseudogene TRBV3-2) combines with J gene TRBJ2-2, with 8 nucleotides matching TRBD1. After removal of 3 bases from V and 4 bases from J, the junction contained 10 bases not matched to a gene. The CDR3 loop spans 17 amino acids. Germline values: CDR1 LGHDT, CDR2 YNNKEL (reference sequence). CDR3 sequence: CASSHARTGQATGELFF. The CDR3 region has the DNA TGTGCCAGCAGCCACGCTCGGACAGGGCAGGCCACCGGGGAGCTGTTTTTT.

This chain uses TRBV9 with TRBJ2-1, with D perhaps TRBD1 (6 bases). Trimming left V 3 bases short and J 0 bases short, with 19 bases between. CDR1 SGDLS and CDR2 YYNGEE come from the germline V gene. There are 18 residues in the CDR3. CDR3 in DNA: TGTGCCAGCAGCGCGCTTAGGACAGCGTATAGCTCCTACAATGAGCAGTTCTTC. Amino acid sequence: CASSALRTAYSSYNEQFF.

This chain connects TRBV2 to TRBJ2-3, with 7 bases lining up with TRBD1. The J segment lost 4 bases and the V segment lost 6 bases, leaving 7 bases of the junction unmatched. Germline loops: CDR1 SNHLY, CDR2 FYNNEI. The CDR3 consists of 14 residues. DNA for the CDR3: TGTGCCAGCAGCTACAGACAGGGTGCAGATACGCAGTATTTT. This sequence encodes CASSYRQGADTQYF.

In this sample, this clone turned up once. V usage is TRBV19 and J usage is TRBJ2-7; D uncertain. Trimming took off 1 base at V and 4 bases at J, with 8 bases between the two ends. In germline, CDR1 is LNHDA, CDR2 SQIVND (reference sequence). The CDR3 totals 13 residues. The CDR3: CASSIAESYEQYF. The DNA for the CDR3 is TGTGCCAGTAGTATAGCCGAGTCATACGAGCAGTACTTC.

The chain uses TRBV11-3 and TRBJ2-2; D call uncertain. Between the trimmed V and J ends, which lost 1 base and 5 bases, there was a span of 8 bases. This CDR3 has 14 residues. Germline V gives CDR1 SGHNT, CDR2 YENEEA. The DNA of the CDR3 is TGTGCCAGCAGCTTAGGCCGCGTTACCGGGGAGCTGTTTTTT. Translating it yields CASSLGRVTGELFF.

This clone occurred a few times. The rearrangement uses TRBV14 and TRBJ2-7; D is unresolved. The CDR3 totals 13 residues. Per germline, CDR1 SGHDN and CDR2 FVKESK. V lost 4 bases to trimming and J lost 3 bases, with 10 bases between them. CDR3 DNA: TGTGCCAGCAGCCTCCACTCCTACTACGAGCAGTACTTC. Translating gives CASSLHSYYEQYF.

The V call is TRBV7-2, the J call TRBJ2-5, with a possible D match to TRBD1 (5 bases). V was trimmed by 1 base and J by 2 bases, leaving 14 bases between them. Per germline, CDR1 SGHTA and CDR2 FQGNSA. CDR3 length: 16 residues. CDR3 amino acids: CASSLGSGSGQETQYF. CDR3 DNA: TGTGCCAGCAGCTTAGGCTCAGGGTCTGGGCAAGAGACCCAGTACTTC.

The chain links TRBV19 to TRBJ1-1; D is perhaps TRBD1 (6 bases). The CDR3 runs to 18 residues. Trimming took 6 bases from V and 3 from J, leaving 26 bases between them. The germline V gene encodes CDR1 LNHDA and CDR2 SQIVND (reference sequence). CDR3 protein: CASSKRNRDILLDTEAFF. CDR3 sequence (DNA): TGTGCCAGTAGCAAAAGGAACCGGGACATCCTTTTGGACACTGAAGCTTTCTTT.

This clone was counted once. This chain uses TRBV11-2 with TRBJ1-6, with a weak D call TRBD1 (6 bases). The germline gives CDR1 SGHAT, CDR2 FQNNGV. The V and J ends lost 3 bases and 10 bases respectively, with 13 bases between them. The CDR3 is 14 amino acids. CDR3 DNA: TGTGCCAGCAGCTTTGGTTCGACAGGATCACCCCTCCACTTT. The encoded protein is CASSFGSTGSPLHF.

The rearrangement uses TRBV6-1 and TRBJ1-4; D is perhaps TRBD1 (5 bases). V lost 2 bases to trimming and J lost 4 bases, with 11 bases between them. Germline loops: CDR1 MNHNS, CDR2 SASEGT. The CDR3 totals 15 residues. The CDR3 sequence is CASSESPGLNEKLFF. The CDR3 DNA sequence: TGTGCCAGCAGTGAATCCCCAGGGCTTAATGAAAAACTGTTTTTT.

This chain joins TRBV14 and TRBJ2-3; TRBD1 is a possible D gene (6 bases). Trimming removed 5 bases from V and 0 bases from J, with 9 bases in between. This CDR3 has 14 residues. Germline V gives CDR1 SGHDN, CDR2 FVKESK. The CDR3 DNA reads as TGTGCCAGCAGCATGGGACAAAGCACAGATACGCAGTATTTT. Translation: CASSMGQSTDTQYF.

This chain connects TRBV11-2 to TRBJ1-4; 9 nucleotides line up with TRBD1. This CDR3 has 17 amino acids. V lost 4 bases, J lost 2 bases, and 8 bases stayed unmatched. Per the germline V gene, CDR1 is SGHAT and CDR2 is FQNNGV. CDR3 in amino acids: CASSSYRGRRTNEKLFF. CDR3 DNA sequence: TGTGCCAGCAGCTCATACAGGGGGCGGAGGACTAATGAAAAACTGTTTTTT. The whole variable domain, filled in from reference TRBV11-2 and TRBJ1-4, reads EAGVAQSPRYKIIEKRQSVAFWCNPISGHATLYWYQQILGQGPKLLIQFQNNGVVDDSQLPKDRFSAERLKGVDSTLKIQPAKLEDSAVYLCASSSYRGRRTNEKLFFGSGTQLSVL.

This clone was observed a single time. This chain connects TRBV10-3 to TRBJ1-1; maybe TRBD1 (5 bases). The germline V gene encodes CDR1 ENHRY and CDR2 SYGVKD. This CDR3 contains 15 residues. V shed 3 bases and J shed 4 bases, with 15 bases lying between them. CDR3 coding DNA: TGTGCCATCAGTGACCCAGGGTGGGGTAGCACTGAAGCTTTCTTT. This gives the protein CAISDPGWGSTEAFF.

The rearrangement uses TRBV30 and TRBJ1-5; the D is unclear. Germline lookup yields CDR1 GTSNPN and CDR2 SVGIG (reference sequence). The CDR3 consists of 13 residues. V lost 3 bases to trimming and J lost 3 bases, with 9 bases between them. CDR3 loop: CAWSVDNNQPQHF. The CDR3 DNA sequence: TGTGCCTGGAGCGTCGACAACAATCAGCCCCAGCATTTT.

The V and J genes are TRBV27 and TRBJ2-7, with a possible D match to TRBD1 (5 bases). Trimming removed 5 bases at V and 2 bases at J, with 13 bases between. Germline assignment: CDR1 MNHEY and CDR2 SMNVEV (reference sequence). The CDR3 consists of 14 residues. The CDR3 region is CASSLTPRAYEQYF. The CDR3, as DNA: TGTGCCAGCAGTCTCACCCCCAGGGCCTACGAGCAGTACTTC.

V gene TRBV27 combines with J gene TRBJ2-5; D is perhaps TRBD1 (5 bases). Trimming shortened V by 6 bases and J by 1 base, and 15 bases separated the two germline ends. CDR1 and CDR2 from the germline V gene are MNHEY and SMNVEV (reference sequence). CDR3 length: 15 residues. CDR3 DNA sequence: TGTGCCAGCAGCCCCTCTGGGGCAGGCCAAGAGACCCAGTACTTC. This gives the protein CASSPSGAGQETQYF.

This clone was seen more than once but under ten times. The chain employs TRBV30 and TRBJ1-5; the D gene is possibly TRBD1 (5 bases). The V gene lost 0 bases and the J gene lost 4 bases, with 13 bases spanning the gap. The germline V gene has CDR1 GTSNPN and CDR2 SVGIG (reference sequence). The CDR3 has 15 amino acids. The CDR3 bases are TGTGCCTGGAGTGTAGGGGCGGCGTCTAATCAGCCCCAGCATTTT. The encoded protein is CAWSVGAASNQPQHF.

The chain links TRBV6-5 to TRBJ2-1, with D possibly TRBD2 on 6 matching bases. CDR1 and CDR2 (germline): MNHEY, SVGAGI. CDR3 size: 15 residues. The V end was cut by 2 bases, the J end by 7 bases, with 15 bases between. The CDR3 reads CASSYGTPGGNEQFF. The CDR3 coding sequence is TGTGCCAGCAGTTACGGTACCCCCGGAGGGAATGAGCAGTTCTTC.

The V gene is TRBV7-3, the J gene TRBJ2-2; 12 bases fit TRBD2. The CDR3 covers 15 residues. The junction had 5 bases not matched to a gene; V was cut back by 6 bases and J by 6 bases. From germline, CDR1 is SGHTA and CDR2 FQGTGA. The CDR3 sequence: CASSRLAGESGELFF. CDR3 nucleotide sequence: TGTGCCAGCAGTCGACTAGCGGGAGAGTCCGGGGAGCTGTTTTTT.

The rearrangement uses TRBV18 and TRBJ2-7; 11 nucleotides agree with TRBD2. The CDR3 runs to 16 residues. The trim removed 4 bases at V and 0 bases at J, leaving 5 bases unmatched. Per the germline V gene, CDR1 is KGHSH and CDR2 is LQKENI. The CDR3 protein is CASSRTSGSISYEQYF. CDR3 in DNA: TGTGCCAGCTCACGTACTAGCGGGAGTATCTCCTACGAGCAGTACTTC.

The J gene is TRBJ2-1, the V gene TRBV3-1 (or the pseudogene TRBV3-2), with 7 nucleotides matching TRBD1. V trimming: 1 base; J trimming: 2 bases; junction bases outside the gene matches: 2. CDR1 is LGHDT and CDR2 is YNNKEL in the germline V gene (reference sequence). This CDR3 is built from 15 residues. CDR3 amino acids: CASSQVGTAYNEQFF. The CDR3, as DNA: TGTGCCAGCAGCCAAGTGGGGACAGCCTACAATGAGCAGTTCTTC.

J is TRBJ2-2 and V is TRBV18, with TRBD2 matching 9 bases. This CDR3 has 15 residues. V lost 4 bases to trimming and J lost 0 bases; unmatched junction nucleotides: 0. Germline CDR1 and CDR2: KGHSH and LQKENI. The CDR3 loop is CASSRLAANTGELFF. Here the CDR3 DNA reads TGTGCCAGCTCACGACTAGCGGCGAACACCGGGGAGCTGTTTTTT.

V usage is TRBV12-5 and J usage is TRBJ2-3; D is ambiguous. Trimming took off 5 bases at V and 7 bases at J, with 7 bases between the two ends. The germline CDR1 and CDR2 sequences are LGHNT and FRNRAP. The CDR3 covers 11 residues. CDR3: CASGDTYTQYF. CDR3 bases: TGTGCTAGTGGTGATACATATACGCAGTATTTT. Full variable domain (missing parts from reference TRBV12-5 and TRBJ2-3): DARVTQTPRHKVTEMGQEVTMRCQPILGHNTVFWYRQTMMQGLELLAYFRNRAPLDDSGMPKDRFSAEMPDATLATLKIQPSEPRDSAVYFCASGDTYTQYFGPGTRLTVL.

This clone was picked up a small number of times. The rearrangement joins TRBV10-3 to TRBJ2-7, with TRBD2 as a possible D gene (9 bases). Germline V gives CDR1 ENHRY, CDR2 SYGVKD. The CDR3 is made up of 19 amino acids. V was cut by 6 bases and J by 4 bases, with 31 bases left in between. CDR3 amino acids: CAISSLTGVVGSGRYEQYF. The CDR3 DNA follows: TGTGCCATCAGCTCCCTGACAGGGGTGGTTGGTAGCGGGAGATACGAGCAGTACTTC.

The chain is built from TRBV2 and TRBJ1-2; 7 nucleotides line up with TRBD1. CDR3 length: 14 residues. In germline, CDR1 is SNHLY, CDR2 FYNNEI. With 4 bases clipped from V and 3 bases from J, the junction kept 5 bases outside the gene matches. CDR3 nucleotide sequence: TGTGCCAGCAGTGGAGGGGGCTCTGACTATGGCTACACCTTC. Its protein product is CASSGGGSDYGYTF.